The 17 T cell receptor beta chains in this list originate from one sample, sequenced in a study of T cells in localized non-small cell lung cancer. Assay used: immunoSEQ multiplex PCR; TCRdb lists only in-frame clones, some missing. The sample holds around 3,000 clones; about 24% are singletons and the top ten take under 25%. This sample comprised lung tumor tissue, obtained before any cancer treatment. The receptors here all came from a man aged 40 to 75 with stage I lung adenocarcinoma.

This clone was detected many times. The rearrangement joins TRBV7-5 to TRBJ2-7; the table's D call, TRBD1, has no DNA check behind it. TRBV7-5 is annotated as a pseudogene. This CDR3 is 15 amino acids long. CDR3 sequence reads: CASSSSDRAHHEQYF. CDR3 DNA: TGTGCCAGCAGCTCCTCAGACAGGGCTCACCACGAGCAGTACTTC.

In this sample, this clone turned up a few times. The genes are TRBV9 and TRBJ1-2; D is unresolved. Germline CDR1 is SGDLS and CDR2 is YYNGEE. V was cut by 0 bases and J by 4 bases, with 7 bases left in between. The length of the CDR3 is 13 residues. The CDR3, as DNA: TGTGCCAGCAGCGTAGGGTGGGCCTATGGCTACACCTTC. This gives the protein CASSVGWAYGYTF.

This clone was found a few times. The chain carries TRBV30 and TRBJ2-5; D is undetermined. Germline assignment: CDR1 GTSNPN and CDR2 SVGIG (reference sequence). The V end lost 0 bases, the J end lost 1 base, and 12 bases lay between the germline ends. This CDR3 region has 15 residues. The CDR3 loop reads CAWSVGGTFQETQYF. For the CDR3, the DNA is TGTGCCTGGAGTGTAGGCGGTACGTTCCAAGAGACCCAGTACTTC.

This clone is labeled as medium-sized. CDR3 protein: CASSQFMNTEAFF. In DNA form, the CDR3 reads TGTGCCAGCAGCCAATTCATGAACACTGAAGCTTTCTTT. This rearrangement joins TRBV14 to TRBJ1-1; D gene ambiguous. V was shortened by 2 bases and J by 0 bases, with 4 bases between the two germline ends. Per the germline V gene, CDR1 is SGHDN and CDR2 is FVKESK. CDR3 length: 13 residues.

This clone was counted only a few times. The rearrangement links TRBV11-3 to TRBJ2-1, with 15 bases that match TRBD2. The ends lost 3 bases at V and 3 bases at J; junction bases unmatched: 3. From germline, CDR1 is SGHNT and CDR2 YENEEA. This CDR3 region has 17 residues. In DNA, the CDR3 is TGTGCCAGCAGCTTTGGGACTAGCGGGAGGAGCTACAATGAGCAGTTCTTC. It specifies CASSFGTSGRSYNEQFF.

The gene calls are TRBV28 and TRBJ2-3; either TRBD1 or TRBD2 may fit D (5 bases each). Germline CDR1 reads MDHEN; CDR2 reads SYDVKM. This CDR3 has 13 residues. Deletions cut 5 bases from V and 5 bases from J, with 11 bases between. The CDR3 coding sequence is TGTGCCAGCAGTAGTGGGGGAGAAGATACGCAGTATTTT. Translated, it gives CASSSGGEDTQYF. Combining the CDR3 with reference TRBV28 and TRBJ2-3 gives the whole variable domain DVKVTQSSRYLVKRTGEKVFLECVQDMDHENMFWYRQDPGLGLRLIYFSYDVKMKEKGDIPEGYSVSREKKERFSLILESASTNQTSMYLCASSSGGEDTQYFGPGTRLTVL.

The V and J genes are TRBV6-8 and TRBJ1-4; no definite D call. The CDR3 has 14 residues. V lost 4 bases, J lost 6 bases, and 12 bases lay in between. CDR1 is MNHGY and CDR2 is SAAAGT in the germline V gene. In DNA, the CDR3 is TGTGCCAGCAGTTCTGGCGGCACCGATGAAAAACTGTTTTTT. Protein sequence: CASSSGGTDEKLFF.

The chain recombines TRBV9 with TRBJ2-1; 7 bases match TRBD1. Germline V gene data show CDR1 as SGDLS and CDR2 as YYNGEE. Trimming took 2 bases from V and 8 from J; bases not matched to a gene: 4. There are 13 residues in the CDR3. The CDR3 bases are TGTGCCAGCAGCGTTGACAGGGCCTATGAGCAGTTCTTC. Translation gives CASSVDRAYEQFF.

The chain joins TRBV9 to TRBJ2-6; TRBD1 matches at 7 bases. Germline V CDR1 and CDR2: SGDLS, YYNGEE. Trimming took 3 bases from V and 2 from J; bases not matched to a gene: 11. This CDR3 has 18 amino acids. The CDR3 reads CASSGPTGRPAGANVLTF. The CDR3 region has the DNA TGTGCCAGCAGCGGACCGACAGGGAGACCAGCTGGGGCCAACGTCCTGACTTTC.

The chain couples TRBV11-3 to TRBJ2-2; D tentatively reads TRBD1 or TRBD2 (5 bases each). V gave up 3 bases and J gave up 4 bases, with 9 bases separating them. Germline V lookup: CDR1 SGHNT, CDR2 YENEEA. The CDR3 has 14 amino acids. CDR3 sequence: CASSFGGATGELFF. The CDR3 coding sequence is TGTGCCAGCAGCTTTGGGGGAGCCACCGGGGAGCTGTTTTTT.

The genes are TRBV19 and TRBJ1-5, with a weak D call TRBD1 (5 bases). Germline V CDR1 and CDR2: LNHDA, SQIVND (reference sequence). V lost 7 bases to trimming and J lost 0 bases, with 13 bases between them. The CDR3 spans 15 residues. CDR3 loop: CASKQVLNSNQPQHF. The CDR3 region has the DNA TGTGCCAGTAAACAGGTCTTAAATAGCAATCAGCCCCAGCATTTT.

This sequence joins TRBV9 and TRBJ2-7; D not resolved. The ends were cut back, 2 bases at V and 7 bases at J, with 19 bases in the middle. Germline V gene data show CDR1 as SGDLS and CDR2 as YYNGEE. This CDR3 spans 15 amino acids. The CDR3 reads CASSVQVDGRSEQYF. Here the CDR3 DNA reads TGTGCCAGCAGCGTTCAAGTGGACGGCAGGTCGGAGCAGTACTTC. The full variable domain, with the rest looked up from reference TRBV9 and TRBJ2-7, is DSGVTQTPKHLITATGQRVTLRCSPRSGDLSVYWYQQSLDQGLQFLIQYYNGEERAKGNILERFSAQQFPDLHSELNLSSLELGDSALYFCASSVQVDGRSEQYFGPGTRLTVT.

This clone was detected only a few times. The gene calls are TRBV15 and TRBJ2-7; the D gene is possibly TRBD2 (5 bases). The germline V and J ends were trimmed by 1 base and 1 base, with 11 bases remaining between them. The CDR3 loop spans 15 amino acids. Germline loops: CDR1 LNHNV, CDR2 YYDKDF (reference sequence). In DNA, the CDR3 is TGTGCCACCAGCAGAGGCGGGTCCTATTCCTACGAGCAGTACTTC. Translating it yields CATSRGGSYSYEQYF.

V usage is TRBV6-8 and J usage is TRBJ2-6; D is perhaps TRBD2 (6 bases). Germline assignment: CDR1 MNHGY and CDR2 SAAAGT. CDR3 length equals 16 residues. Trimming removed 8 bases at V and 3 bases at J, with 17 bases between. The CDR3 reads CASASGRTYGANVLTF. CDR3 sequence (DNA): TGTGCCAGCGCATCGGGGAGGACGTATGGGGCCAACGTCCTGACTTTC.

CDR3 DNA: TGTGCCAGTAGTATATTAAGACTAGCGGGTTACAATGAGCAGTTCTTC. Its translation: CASSILRLAGYNEQFF. The chain employs TRBV19 and TRBJ2-1; 10 bases line up with TRBD2. Trimming took 2 bases from V and 4 from J; bases not matched to a gene: 5. The length of the CDR3 is 16 residues. Germline V gene sequence: CDR1 LNHDA, CDR2 SQIVND (reference sequence).

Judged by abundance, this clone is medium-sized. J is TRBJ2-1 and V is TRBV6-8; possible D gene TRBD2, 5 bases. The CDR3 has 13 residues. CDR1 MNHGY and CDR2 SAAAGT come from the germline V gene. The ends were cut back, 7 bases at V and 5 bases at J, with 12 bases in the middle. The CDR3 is CASNERRNNEQFF. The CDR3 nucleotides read TGTGCCAGCAACGAGCGGCGCAACAATGAGCAGTTCTTC.

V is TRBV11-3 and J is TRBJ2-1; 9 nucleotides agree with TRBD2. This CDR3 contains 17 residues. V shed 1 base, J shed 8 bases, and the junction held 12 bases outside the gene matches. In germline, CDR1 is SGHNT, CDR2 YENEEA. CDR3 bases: TGTGCCAGCAGCTTAGTGCTAGCGGGGTTTTTCACCCATGAGCAGTTCTTC. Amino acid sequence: CASSLVLAGFFTHEQFF.